This is a list of T cell receptor beta chains from one sample in a study of blood T cell repertoires in COVID-19. TCRdb's copy holds only in-frame clones and misses some; the assay was immunoSEQ multiplex PCR. The sample lists over 200,000 clones; 80% to 90% were seen once. The sample consisted of peripheral blood. All receptors derive from a woman in her thirties or forties with active or convalescent COVID-19. CDR3s include the opening cysteine and the closing phenylalanine or tryptophan. Each record gives: J gene, V gene, D gene, clone size, CDR3 DNA, CDR3 protein. D genes are given only for firm matches. Only some rows state a clone size, as once, few, many or a class for expanded clones.

j_gene: TRBJ2-7; v_gene: TRBV7-9; d_gene: NA; abundance: NA; CDR3nt: TGTGCCAGCAGCTTAGATGGAGACGAGCAGTACTTC; CDR3aa: CASSLDGDEQYF
j_gene: TRBJ2-2; v_gene: TRBV2; d_gene: NA; abundance: NA; CDR3nt: TGTGCCAGCAGTGGAGCCCGGGGCACCGGGGAGCTGTTTTTT; CDR3aa: CASSGARGTGELFF
j_gene: TRBJ2-1; v_gene: TRBV27; d_gene: NA; abundance: NA; CDR3nt: TGTGCCAGCAGGTTGTCAGGGGCCTACAATGAGCAGTTCTTC; CDR3aa: CASRLSGAYNEQFF
j_gene: TRBJ2-1; v_gene: TRBV6-5; d_gene: TRBD2; abundance: NA; CDR3nt: TGTGCCAGCCGTCTTGGGGGAGGGCCTAATGAGCAGTTCTTC; CDR3aa: CASRLGGGPNEQFF
j_gene: TRBJ2-1; v_gene: TRBV7-3; d_gene: NA; abundance: NA; CDR3nt: TGTGCCAGCAGCTTGGGACTGTACAATGAGCAGTTCTTC; CDR3aa: CASSLGLYNEQFF
j_gene: TRBJ2-4; v_gene: TRBV9; d_gene: NA; abundance: NA; CDR3nt: TGTGCCAGCAGCCCAACGGGACTGAAAAACATTCAGTACTTC; CDR3aa: CASSPTGLKNIQYF
j_gene: TRBJ1-2; v_gene: TRBV28; d_gene: NA; abundance: few; CDR3nt: TGTGCCAGCAGGCGGGGCGGGGATAGCTATGGCTACACCTTC; CDR3aa: CASRRGGDSYGYTF
j_gene: TRBJ2-5; v_gene: TRBV6-6; d_gene: NA; abundance: once; CDR3nt: TGTGCCAGCAGCCAGCCCCCGGTGGGGCGGCCCCAGTACTTC; CDR3aa: CASSQPPVGRPQYF
j_gene: TRBJ2-2; v_gene: TRBV28; d_gene: TRBD1; abundance: NA; CDR3nt: TGTGCCAGCAGCCCCCGGACAGGGAGCTACACCGGGGAGCTGTTTTTT; CDR3aa: CASSPRTGSYTGELFF
j_gene: TRBJ2-7; v_gene: TRBV10-3; d_gene: NA; abundance: NA; CDR3nt: TGTGCCATCGAGAATTCAGGGCCGTCCTACGAGCAGTACTTC; CDR3aa: CAIENSGPSYEQYF
j_gene: TRBJ2-2; v_gene: TRBV9; d_gene: NA; abundance: once; CDR3nt: TGTGCCAGCAGCCTCTTCTTGCCAGGGCTCTTTGACACCGGGGAGCTGTTTTTT; CDR3aa: CASSLFLPGLFDTGELFF
j_gene: TRBJ1-1; v_gene: TRBV3-1/TRBV3-2; d_gene: NA; abundance: once; CDR3nt: TGTGCCAGCAGCCAAGATTGGGGTACAGGGCGTGAAGCTTTCTTT; CDR3aa: CASSQDWGTGREAFF
j_gene: TRBJ1-2; v_gene: TRBV28; d_gene: TRBD1; abundance: once; CDR3nt: TGTGCCAGCAGACTGACAGGGGTAGACTATGGCTACACCTTC; CDR3aa: CASRLTGVDYGYTF
j_gene: TRBJ2-5; v_gene: TRBV7-2; d_gene: TRBD2; abundance: once; CDR3nt: TGTGCCAGCAGCAAGACTAGCGGGAGGGCCAGAGAGACCCAGTACTTC; CDR3aa: CASSKTSGRARETQYF
j_gene: TRBJ2-1; v_gene: TRBV6-5; d_gene: TRBD1; abundance: NA; CDR3nt: TGTGCCAGCAGTCCCGGGACAGGGCACAATGAGCAGTTCTTC; CDR3aa: CASSPGTGHNEQFF
j_gene: TRBJ2-5; v_gene: TRBV6-2/TRBV6-3; d_gene: TRBD2; abundance: NA; CDR3nt: TGTGCCAGCAGCCCGGGACTAGCGGGGGCCCTCGGAGAGACCCAGTACTTC; CDR3aa: CASSPGLAGALGETQYF
j_gene: TRBJ1-2; v_gene: TRBV7-2; d_gene: TRBD1; abundance: NA; CDR3nt: TGTGCCAGCAGCTTTGGGGACAGGGCCTATGGCTACACCTTC; CDR3aa: CASSFGDRAYGYTF
j_gene: TRBJ1-1; v_gene: TRBV5-1; d_gene: TRBD1; abundance: NA; CDR3nt: TGCGCCAGCAGCCCACCCGGGACAGGGAGGACTGAAGCTTTCTTT; CDR3aa: CASSPPGTGRTEAFF
j_gene: TRBJ2-1; v_gene: TRBV4-2; d_gene: TRBD1; abundance: NA; CDR3nt: TGTGCCAGCAGCCAAGAGCCGGGACAGGGGGCGAATGAGCAGTTCTTC; CDR3aa: CASSQEPGQGANEQFF
j_gene: TRBJ1-2; v_gene: TRBV19; d_gene: TRBD1; abundance: NA; CDR3nt: TGTGCCAGTAGTAGGACAGGGGCCTACTATGGCTACACCTTC; CDR3aa: CASSRTGAYYGYTF
j_gene: TRBJ1-1; v_gene: TRBV5-1; d_gene: NA; abundance: NA; CDR3nt: TGCGCCAGCAGCTCACAGAAATACACTGAAGCTTTCTTT; CDR3aa: CASSSQKYTEAFF
j_gene: TRBJ1-1; v_gene: TRBV5-4; d_gene: NA; abundance: NA; CDR3nt: TGTGCCAGCGACCCGATAGACAATGACGGTGAAGCTTTCTTT; CDR3aa: CASDPIDNDGEAFF
j_gene: TRBJ1-1; v_gene: TRBV30; d_gene: TRBD1; abundance: NA; CDR3nt: TGTGCCTGGAGGTCGGACAGGGGAGGATTGGCTTTCTTT; CDR3aa: CAWRSDRGGLAFF
j_gene: TRBJ1-5; v_gene: TRBV7-8; d_gene: NA; abundance: NA; CDR3nt: TGTGCCAGCAGCTTAGGGGCAGGGTTGAGTCAGCCCCAGCATTTT; CDR3aa: CASSLGAGLSQPQHF
j_gene: TRBJ2-5; v_gene: TRBV5-1; d_gene: TRBD1; abundance: once; CDR3nt: TGCGCCAGCAGCTTGGAGGACAGGGGGTACGAGACCCAGTACTTC; CDR3aa: CASSLEDRGYETQYF
j_gene: TRBJ2-2; v_gene: TRBV10-3; d_gene: TRBD2; abundance: once; CDR3nt: TGTGCCACCACTAACGGAGCGGGAGGGCTGGACGGGGAGCTGTTTTTT; CDR3aa: CATTNGAGGLDGELFF
j_gene: TRBJ2-1; v_gene: TRBV28; d_gene: NA; abundance: NA; CDR3nt: TGTGCCAGCAGTTTAGGAGGGGATTCGGGCAATGAGCAGTTCTTC; CDR3aa: CASSLGGDSGNEQFF
j_gene: TRBJ2-3; v_gene: TRBV6-5; d_gene: TRBD2; abundance: NA; CDR3nt: TGTGCCAGCAGTTCCCCCCGTGCGGGAGTAGCAGATACGCAGTATTTT; CDR3aa: CASSSPRAGVADTQYF
j_gene: TRBJ1-1; v_gene: TRBV27; d_gene: NA; abundance: NA; CDR3nt: TGTGCCAGCAGCCCTAACAGGGTCAGCTCTGAAGCTTTCTTT; CDR3aa: CASSPNRVSSEAFF
j_gene: TRBJ2-3; v_gene: TRBV2; d_gene: NA; abundance: NA; CDR3nt: TGTGCCAGCAGTGAAGCGGGCCCCCGAGGCACAGATACGCAGTATTTT; CDR3aa: CASSEAGPRGTDTQYF
j_gene: TRBJ2-3; v_gene: TRBV9; d_gene: NA; abundance: NA; CDR3nt: TGTGCCAGCGGAGAAGGGGGGGCCGTCACAGATACGCAGTATTTT; CDR3aa: CASGEGGAVTDTQYF
j_gene: TRBJ1-1; v_gene: TRBV5-1; d_gene: NA; abundance: NA; CDR3nt: TGCGCCAGCAGCTTGACGGCAGGGCGGCGAACTGAAGCTTTCTTT; CDR3aa: CASSLTAGRRTEAFF
j_gene: TRBJ1-2; v_gene: TRBV5-1; d_gene: NA; abundance: NA; CDR3nt: TGCGCCAGCAGCTTGGGGACAAAGGCACACGGCTACACCTTC; CDR3aa: CASSLGTKAHGYTF
j_gene: TRBJ2-2; v_gene: TRBV5-4; d_gene: NA; abundance: NA; CDR3nt: TGTGCCAGCAGCCCTCCTCTAGCGACGAACACCGGGGAGCTGTTTTTT; CDR3aa: CASSPPLATNTGELFF
j_gene: TRBJ2-5; v_gene: TRBV5-1; d_gene: TRBD2; abundance: once; CDR3nt: TGCGCCAGCAGCTCGACGGCGGGAGGGGGAGGAGAGACCCAGTACTTC; CDR3aa: CASSSTAGGGGETQYF
j_gene: TRBJ1-6; v_gene: TRBV18; d_gene: NA; abundance: NA; CDR3nt: TGTGCCAGCTCACCCGCCGTCAGTTTTAATTCACCCCTCCACTTT; CDR3aa: CASSPAVSFNSPLHF
j_gene: TRBJ1-4; v_gene: TRBV14; d_gene: NA; abundance: NA; CDR3nt: TGTGCCAGCAGTCAAGGGCTGCTGGATGAAAAACTGTTTTTT; CDR3aa: CASSQGLLDEKLFF
j_gene: TRBJ2-5; v_gene: TRBV5-4; d_gene: TRBD1; abundance: NA; CDR3nt: TGTGCCAGCAGCGGATCCGGGACAGGGGGCGCGTTCCGAAAGACCCAGTACTTC; CDR3aa: CASSGSGTGGAFRKTQYF
j_gene: TRBJ1-2; v_gene: TRBV30; d_gene: TRBD1; abundance: NA; CDR3nt: TGTGCCTGGGGGGCAGGGGGAGGCTATGGCTACACCTTC; CDR3aa: CAWGAGGGYGYTF
j_gene: TRBJ1-2; v_gene: TRBV7-9; d_gene: NA; abundance: NA; CDR3nt: TGTGCCAGCAGCTCGATAGACACAAGGAATGGCTACACCTTC; CDR3aa: CASSSIDTRNGYTF
j_gene: TRBJ1-2; v_gene: TRBV5-1; d_gene: TRBD1; abundance: NA; CDR3nt: TGCGCCAGCGGAGCGACAGGGGACTATGGCTACACCTTC; CDR3aa: CASGATGDYGYTF
j_gene: TRBJ1-2; v_gene: TRBV3-1/TRBV3-2; d_gene: TRBD1; abundance: NA; CDR3nt: TGTGCCAGCAGCCAACTTGGACAGGGGTTCGACTATGGCTACACCTTC; CDR3aa: CASSQLGQGFDYGYTF
j_gene: TRBJ2-1; v_gene: TRBV7-7; d_gene: TRBD2; abundance: NA; CDR3nt: TGTGCTAGCAGCTTAGACCTAGCGGGGCCCAATGAGCAGTTCTTC; CDR3aa: CASSLDLAGPNEQFF
j_gene: TRBJ2-1; v_gene: TRBV5-5; d_gene: NA; abundance: NA; CDR3nt: TGTGCCAGCAGCTTGTCCACGGGTAACTCCTACAATGAGCAGTTCTTC; CDR3aa: CASSLSTGNSYNEQFF
j_gene: TRBJ2-1; v_gene: TRBV19; d_gene: TRBD2; abundance: NA; CDR3nt: TGTGCCAGTAAGCGACTAGCGGGGACTTACAATGAGCAGTTCTTC; CDR3aa: CASKRLAGTYNEQFF
j_gene: TRBJ1-5; v_gene: TRBV11-3; d_gene: TRBD1; abundance: NA; CDR3nt: TGTGCCAGCAGCCAGGACAGGGCGCAGCCCCAGCATTTT; CDR3aa: CASSQDRAQPQHF
j_gene: TRBJ1-1; v_gene: TRBV5-5; d_gene: NA; abundance: NA; CDR3nt: TGTGCCAGCAGCCCAGGGCTCCAGCGAAACACTGAAGCTTTCTTT; CDR3aa: CASSPGLQRNTEAFF
j_gene: TRBJ2-2; v_gene: TRBV5-4; d_gene: TRBD1; abundance: NA; CDR3nt: TGTGCCAGCAGCTCGAGGCGGGGACAGGGGAACACCGGGGAGCTGTTTTTT; CDR3aa: CASSSRRGQGNTGELFF
j_gene: TRBJ1-1; v_gene: TRBV9; d_gene: NA; abundance: NA; CDR3nt: TGTGCCAGCAGCGTAGAAGGGGACATCTACACTGAAGCTTTCTTT; CDR3aa: CASSVEGDIYTEAFF
j_gene: TRBJ1-4; v_gene: TRBV19; d_gene: NA; abundance: NA; CDR3nt: TGTGCCAGTAGTATCGCCGGAGGGTGGCATGAAAAACTGTTTTTT; CDR3aa: CASSIAGGWHEKLFF
j_gene: TRBJ2-1; v_gene: TRBV10-2; d_gene: TRBD2; abundance: NA; CDR3nt: TGCGCCAGCAGTGAGGTGATCACTAGCGGACCCTACAATGAGCAGTTCTTC; CDR3aa: CASSEVITSGPYNEQFF
j_gene: TRBJ2-5; v_gene: TRBV6-1; d_gene: TRBD1; abundance: NA; CDR3nt: TGTGCCAGCAGTGAATGGTCCCCCACCACAGGGGACATCTCCAAAGAGACCCAGTACTTC; CDR3aa: CASSEWSPTTGDISKETQYF
j_gene: TRBJ2-6; v_gene: TRBV6-4; d_gene: NA; abundance: NA; CDR3nt: TGTGCCAGCAGTTTAGGAGCTGGGGCCAACGTCCTGACTTTC; CDR3aa: CASSLGAGANVLTF